The clone carrying this T cell receptor (beta chain) was found a few times. A library of TCRbeta sequences, prepared with unique molecular identifiers, was generated. TCRdb re-called the PCR reads through MiXCR, storing one row per CDR3 protein. The sample contains around 370,000 distinct CDR3 sequences, about a tenth of which appear only once. These data come from a study of T-cell reconstitution after alpha-beta-depleted transplantation in children. There are 15 residues in the CDR3. Looked up from germline, CDR1 is SGHTA and CDR2 is FQGNSA. J was trimmed by 2 bases and V by 3 bases; bases with no gene match: 5.

The chain combines TRBV7-2 with TRBJ2-7, with 9 nucleotides matching TRBD2. The source of this sequence is a human donor who donated a stem cell graft to a child with acute lymphoblastic leukemia. The source was PBMCs from the stem cell graft donor, collected from the stem cell graft. Written as DNA, the CDR3 is TGTGCCAGCAGCTTCCTAGCGGGGTCAACCTACGAGCAGTACTTC. Residues: CASSFLAGSTYEQYF.